The subject of this entry is one T cell receptor (beta chain). Its antigen is unidentified. The sample comes from a study of shared clonotypes between healthy human individuals. Across the whole study: With ages of 18 to 49, the donors were two women and a few men. Study-level points and caveats: Even with large depth, rarefaction showed that sorted-subset sequencing was incomplete.

Using immunoSEQ multiplex PCR, the repertoire was profiled, and TCRdb retains in-frame clones only, with some absent. Seen here are millions of clones, approximately 95% observed once, and the top ten hold about 0.39%. The CDR3 length is 15 residues. V lost 1 base and J 3 bases, leaving 13 bases between the germline ends. Germline lookup yields CDR1 SGHRS and CDR2 YFSETQ. V usage is TRBV5-1 and J usage is TRBJ2-5; maybe TRBD2 (6 bases). The material sequenced was naive CD4+ T cells from PBMCs. Noted subset: CD45RA+ positively selected. The sequence derives from a man aged 18 to 30 in good health. Some clones in this sample may be carry-over from other donors' samples. Written as DNA, the CDR3 is TGCGCCAGCAGCTTGATGGGACTTGCTGAAGAGACCCAGTACTTC. This gives the protein CASSLMGLAEETQYF.